This passage covers 22 T cell receptor beta chains from one sample sequenced in a study of shared clonotypes between healthy human individuals. Method: immunoSEQ multiplex PCR; TCRdb's copy keeps in-frame clones and lacks some. The sample contains roughly 410,000 clones, 90% to 97% of which appear only once. Material for sequencing was memory CD8+ T cells sorted from blood. The subset denotes: CD45RO+ cells pooled with CCR7-negative TemRA cells. The receptors here all came from a man aged 25 to 40 in good health.

The chain uses TRBV10-3 and TRBJ2-3, with a weak D call TRBD2 (5 bases). Trimming removed 11 bases at V and 2 bases at J, with 14 bases between. The CDR3 has 13 amino acids. Looked up from germline, CDR1 is ENHRY and CDR2 is SYGVKD. DNA for the CDR3: TGTGCCGCCTCGGCGGGTACCACAGATACGCAGTATTTT. Translating it yields CAASAGTTDTQYF.

The V call is TRBV10-3, the J call TRBJ1-5; TRBD1 might be the D (5 bases). V was pared by 6 bases and J by 3 bases, with 12 bases between. The CDR3 consists of 14 residues. CDR1 is ENHRY, CDR2 SYGVKD, per germline. The DNA of the CDR3 is TGTGCCATCAGCAGTGCAGGGACCAATCAGCCCCAGCATTTT. This encodes CAISSAGTNQPQHF.

The genes are TRBV15 and TRBJ2-7; D ambiguous. V was shortened by 1 base and J by 4 bases, with 14 bases between the two germline ends. The germline gives CDR1 LNHNV, CDR2 YYDKDF (reference sequence). This CDR3 spans 15 amino acids. CDR3 loop: CATSRAWITQYEQYF. The DNA of the CDR3 is TGTGCCACCAGCAGAGCATGGATTACACAATACGAGCAGTACTTC.

The chain employs TRBV6-1 and TRBJ2-5; unclear D gene. Trimming shortened V by 1 base and J by 2 bases, and 14 bases separated the two germline ends. This CDR3 spans 16 amino acids. Germline-derived CDR1 and CDR2 are MNHNS and SASEGT. Written as DNA, the CDR3 is TGTGCCAGCAGTGAAGGTCGGCTGGCTATACAAGAGACCCAGTACTTC. This gives the protein CASSEGRLAIQETQYF.

In this sample, this clone turned up once. The chain combines TRBV11-2 with TRBJ2-1, with TRBD2 matching over 9 bases. Germline trimming cut 4 bases from V and 4 bases from J; bases unmatched to any gene: 11. Germline V CDR1 and CDR2: SGHAT, FQNNGV. The CDR3 consists of 17 residues. As DNA, the CDR3 is TGTGCCAGCAGCTCCCTTTTAGCGGGAGTGGGTTACAATGAGCAGTTCTTC. Translating gives CASSSLLAGVGYNEQFF.

This clone was recorded only once. The chain joins TRBV7-2 to TRBJ2-3; D is ambiguous. V lost 5 bases, J lost 5 bases, and 8 bases lay in between. The CDR3 loop spans 12 amino acids. The V gene's germline CDR1 is SGHTA and CDR2 FQGNSA. The CDR3 protein is CASSASGDTQYF. The CDR3 DNA reads TGTGCCAGCAGCGCAAGTGGAGATACGCAGTATTTT.

The chain employs TRBV9 and TRBJ2-2; D remains unclear. The V gene's germline CDR1 is SGDLS and CDR2 YYNGEE. The ends were cut back, 0 bases at V and 4 bases at J, with 16 bases in the middle. The length of the CDR3 is 17 residues. CDR3 amino acids: CASSVARHSRPTGELFF. In nucleotides, the CDR3 is TGTGCCAGCAGCGTAGCCAGACACTCCCGCCCCACCGGGGAGCTGTTTTTT.

This chain links TRBV5-4 with TRBJ2-2; 7 nucleotides line up with TRBD1. The CDR3 runs 16 residues. Trimming removed 0 bases from V and 8 bases from J; junction bases left unmatched: 10. Germline V gene sequence: CDR1 SGHNT, CDR2 YYREEE (reference sequence). CDR3 residues: CASSLALARGTGELFF. CDR3 nucleotide sequence: TGTGCCAGCAGCTTGGCTCTAGCCAGGGGGACGGGGGAGCTGTTTTTT.

The V gene is TRBV5-6, the J gene TRBJ2-4; perhaps D is TRBD1 or TRBD2 (5 bases each). The V end lost 0 bases, the J end lost 9 bases, and 13 bases lay between the germline ends. In germline, CDR1 is SGHDT, CDR2 YYEEEE. CDR3 size: 14 residues. The CDR3 DNA is TGTGCCAGCAGCTTGGGGCAGCTCGGGGCCATTCAGTACTTC. Its protein product is CASSLGQLGAIQYF.

This chain uses TRBV18 with TRBJ1-6; perhaps TRBD1 as D (5 bases). CDR3 length equals 14 residues. V shed 5 bases and J shed 5 bases, with 10 bases lying between them. Germline values: CDR1 KGHSH, CDR2 LQKENI. The DNA of the CDR3 is TGTGCCAGCTCAACGGAGGGGCATAATTCACCCCTCCACTTT. Translated, it gives CASSTEGHNSPLHF.

This clone was counted once. The rearrangement joins TRBV30 to TRBJ2-5; 7 bases are a match to TRBD2. J was trimmed by 2 bases and V by 5 bases; bases with no gene match: 11. The germline CDR1 and CDR2 sequences are GTSNPN and SVGIG (reference sequence). The CDR3 consists of 15 residues. DNA for the CDR3: TGTGCCTGGGGGGTTGGGGCTAGCGGACAAGAGACCCAGTACTTC. Amino acid sequence: CAWGVGASGQETQYF.

This rearrangement joins TRBV6-1 to TRBJ1-3, with D possibly matching TRBD1 (5 bases). The CDR3 is made up of 14 amino acids. Trimming left V 8 bases short and J 4 bases short, with 15 bases between. The germline V gene has CDR1 MNHNS and CDR2 SASEGT. The CDR3 loop reads CASAYGGSGNTIYF. The CDR3 DNA reads TGTGCCAGCGCGTACGGGGGGTCCGGAAACACCATATATTTT.

The CDR3 sequence: CASSLRGTYEQYF. The CDR3 DNA reads as TGTGCCAGCAGCCTCAGGGGCACCTACGAGCAGTACTTC. The chain carries TRBV5-4 and TRBJ2-7; D may be TRBD1 (6 bases). Germline V gives CDR1 SGHNT, CDR2 YYREEE (reference sequence). Trimming shortened V by 4 bases and J by 2 bases, and 10 bases separated the two germline ends. This CDR3 contains 13 residues.

V is TRBV27 and J is TRBJ2-1; the D gene is possibly TRBD2 (7 bases). CDR1 and CDR2 from the germline V gene are MNHEY and SMNVEV (reference sequence). Deletions cut 3 bases from V and 14 bases from J, with 17 bases between. CDR3 length: 13 amino acids. CDR3 in amino acids: CASSLGGGAPKFF. For the CDR3, the DNA is TGTGCCAGCAGTTTGGGGGGGGGCGCCCCTAAGTTCTTC.

This clone was observed once. The rearrangement links TRBV2 to TRBJ2-5; 10 nucleotides match TRBD2. Per germline, CDR1 SNHLY and CDR2 FYNNEI. Trimming at V came to 2 bases and at J to 2 bases, leaving 5 bases not matched to a gene. This CDR3 has 16 residues. CDR3 nucleotides: TGTGCCAGCAGTGAAAAGCGGGAGGGGGTTCAAGAGACCCAGTACTTC. This codes for CASSEKREGVQETQYF.

The chain recombines TRBV29-1 with TRBJ1-3, with D maybe TRBD1 (5 bases). This CDR3 is 11 amino acids long. The V gene lost 4 bases and the J gene lost 10 bases, with 11 bases spanning the gap. Germline V gene sequence: CDR1 SQVTM, CDR2 ANQGSEA. CDR3 amino acids: CSVGGEGTIYF. The CDR3 DNA reads as TGCAGCGTTGGGGGGGAAGGGACCATATATTTT.

The chain recombines TRBV5-1 with TRBJ2-3, with 11 positions matching TRBD1. Germline V gene sequence: CDR1 SGHRS, CDR2 YFSETQ. The CDR3 is made up of 16 amino acids. V shed 2 bases and J 3 bases; nucleotides not matched to a gene: 5. As DNA, the CDR3 is TGCGCCAGCAGCTTTATGGGACAGGGGGGAACAGATACGCAGTATTTT. It translates to CASSFMGQGGTDTQYF.

This chain joins TRBV5-1 and TRBJ2-5; 14 nucleotides match TRBD2. This CDR3 has 16 residues. From germline, CDR1 is SGHRS and CDR2 YFSETQ. The V and J ends lost 6 bases and 4 bases, in that order; junction bases with no gene match: 8. The CDR3 reads CASTGTSGRLVETQYF. As DNA, the CDR3 is TGCGCCAGCACCGGGACTAGCGGGAGATTGGTAGAGACCCAGTACTTC.

The chain joins TRBV5-1 to TRBJ2-5; TRBD2 aligns across 14 bases. CDR1 is SGHRS and CDR2 is YFSETQ in the germline V gene. V was pared by 4 bases and J by 4 bases, with 12 bases of the junction left unmatched. The CDR3 contains 18 residues. The CDR3 protein is CASSRHGTSGSLGETQYF. CDR3 sequence (DNA): TGCGCCAGCAGCCGTCACGGGACTAGCGGGAGCCTAGGAGAGACCCAGTACTTC.

This chain uses TRBV30 with TRBJ1-2; no clear D gene. The CDR3 is 14 amino acids. V was clipped by 3 bases and J by 8 bases, with 19 bases between them. Germline-derived CDR1 and CDR2 are GTSNPN and SVGIG (reference sequence). In nucleotides, the CDR3 is TGTGCCTGGAGCCCCCCCGTTACTCCGAGGGGCTACACCTTC. This codes for CAWSPPVTPRGYTF.

A word on this clone: Other DNA sequences within the sample encode an identical CDR3. The rearrangement uses TRBV4-1 and TRBJ1-1; D gene ambiguous. CDR3 length: 11 amino acids. The V and J ends lost 3 bases and 8 bases respectively, with 7 bases between them. Germline lookup yields CDR1 MGHRA and CDR2 YSYEKL. As DNA, the CDR3 is TGCGCCAGCAGCCACCGGGCGGAAGCTTTCTTT. It encodes CASSHRAEAFF.

The count of this clone is one. Here the CDR3 DNA reads TGTGCCAGCAGGAGGGACCACGGGAGCTCCTACGAGCAGTACTTC. Amino acids: CASRRDHGSSYEQYF. The chain has TRBV6-6 and TRBJ2-7; D perhaps matches TRBD2 (6 bases). V lost 6 bases and J lost 0, with 15 bases in between. In germline, CDR1 is MNHNY, CDR2 SVGAGI (reference sequence). The CDR3 length is 15 residues.